The entry below gives a single T cell receptor beta chain sequence along with its context. This receptor's antigen is unknown. Base qualities were left out, and no much larger clone turns up one base away. Including the terminal cysteine and phenylalanine, the CDR3 comprises 15 residues. Only CDR3 DNA remains: 45 bases, in frame from the first base. The germline V end is reduced by 3 bases and the J end by 7 bases; junction bases left unmatched: 11. Via the germline V gene (reference sequence), CDR1 is DFQATT and CDR2 SNEGSKA. The sample is drawn from a study of T cells in Graves' hyperthyroidism and ophthalmopathy (dated by TCRdb to between 2018 and 2021). Regarding the complete study: To identify TCR V-J signatures that set the groups apart, the researchers used a discovery cohort of roughly 100 patients, made up of 40 to 45 with Graves' ophthalmopathy and 57 with stable Graves' hyperthyroidism. Whether ophthalmopathy could be predicted prospectively was tested in an independent validation cohort made up of roughly 19 hyperthyroidism patients plus 17 patients who later progressed to ophthalmopathy. For training and testing, the 100 or so patients in the discovery cohort were randomly divided in a 7:3 ratio. Thyroid tissue and blood T-cell repertoires from about six Graves' hyperthyroidism patients were also compared in the study. Following sampling, methimazole starting at 30 mg daily was given to hyperthyroidism patients, and high-dose intravenous methylprednisolone was given to ophthalmopathy patients. TCR Vbeta CDR3 sequencing of 130 to 150 peripheral blood samples (43 ophthalmopathy, under 80 hyperthyroidism and approximately 17 progressor patients) is reported in the paper.

The TCR beta CDR3 regions were amplified from RNA transcripts. A first-round RT-PCR of the TCR CDR3 used the HTBI primer set with the Qiagen OneStep RT-PCR kit. The libraries were constructed in a second round of multiplex PCR and then size-selected and purified. The libraries were sequenced on an Illumina HiSeq2000 using paired-end 100 bp reads. Regarding the original processing steps: SOAPnuke was used to process the raw data, with reads discarded if the reads contained adapters or uncalled bases, had a mean Phred below 15, or lacked an exact constant-primer or identifier match. COPE v1.2.5 was used to merge high-quality paired reads, and clonotypes were defined as unique nucleotide sequences. Clonotypes were aligned to IMGT TRBV, TRBD and TRBJ reference segments using MiTCR v1.1. The analysis was restricted to V-J combinations with a frequency above 0.0001, which together covered roughly 99% of the repertoires. The TCS score was defined as F50 (clonal expansion) divided by E x V (chaos), with BLOSUM62-based TCRdist calculated between CDR3 peptides within each V-J. Welch's t-statistics and random forest reduced around 520 V-J features to roughly 13, which were used in a naive Bayes classifier (R e1071). Thyroid-blood repertoire similarity was quantified with the Morisita-Horn index. Through fastp at Q25 and MiXCR, TCRdb rebuilt clones from the public reads, retaining in-frame beta chains. For every CDR3 protein sequence, its rows merge into one entry that carries the most common genes and DNA. TCRdb's processing, not the study's, gives the V and J calls here. In this sample the table shows about 700,000 distinct CDR3 sequences, approximately 42% of which occur a single time. The top ten constitute roughly 7.2% of the sample.

Overall study outcomes, separate from this receptor: Most expanded thyroid clonotypes (frequency above 0.001) were also detected in blood, suggesting blood repertoires may reflect thyroid immune responses. During validation, the model predicted progression to ophthalmopathy a median of approximately 6 months ahead of onset, with roughly 65% sensitivity and 72.22% specificity. Sample size was not statistically predetermined, and blinding of investigators to group allocation was not performed. In cross-validation, a model built on a 13 V-J signature told ophthalmopathy apart from stable hyperthyroidism with approximately 90% sensitivity and approximately 81% specificity, and in testing the same model reached 80%/75%.

The study excluded patients with uncontrolled infections, other autoimmune diseases, pregnancy or lactation. Diagnoses were established on the basis of clinical symptoms, serum thyroxine and TRAb, thyroid ultrasound, and orbital computed tomography. Total RNA was extracted with Trizol reagent, and quality was checked on an Agilent 2100 Bioanalyzer. Recombination linked TRBV20-1 to TRBJ2-7, with 11 middle bases fitting TRBD1. The source is an adult man with Graves' disease, either hyperthyroidism or ophthalmopathy (not recorded which). Material: peripheral blood or thyroid tissue (not recorded which). The CDR3 loop reads CSASARDRGWDEQYF. DNA sequence: TGCAGTGCTAGCGCCCGGGACAGGGGGTGGGATGAGCAGTACTTC.